Shown below are 20 T cell receptor beta chains from a single sample sequenced in a study of CD4 T cells in relation to SARS-CoV-2 and coronaviruses. No cognate antigen is known for these TCRs. Sequencing was performed with immunoSEQ multiplex PCR; in TCRdb, only in-frame clones are kept and a portion is missing. The sample lists 20,000 to 25,000 clones; around 80% were seen once. Before the COVID-19 pandemic, during about 2011-2019, CD4+ T cells were taken from unexposed donors. The cells were cultured for under 13 days before CD4+ T cells were isolated. Sequencing was performed on CD4+ T cells from PBMCs, cultured in vitro. These receptors were obtained from a human donor in good health.

In its sample, this clone was seen once. J is TRBJ2-7 and V is TRBV30; 7 nucleotides agree with TRBD1. The V gene's germline CDR1 is GTSNPN and CDR2 SVGIG (reference sequence). This CDR3 comprises 12 residues. Trimming took 4 bases from V and 2 from J; bases not matched to a gene: 2. The CDR3 spells CAWKGQTYEQYF. The CDR3 DNA reads as TGTGCCTGGAAGGGACAGACCTACGAGCAGTACTTC.

This clone was recorded a few times. V usage is TRBV4-1 and J usage is TRBJ2-1, with D possibly TRBD2 on 6 matching bases. Deletions cut 1 base from V and 7 bases from J, with 20 bases between. The CDR3 covers 17 residues. Germline V gives CDR1 MGHRA, CDR2 YSYEKL. This CDR3 reads CASSQGKGLTPWNEQFF. CDR3 bases: TGCGCCAGCAGCCAAGGAAAGGGACTTACCCCCTGGAATGAGCAGTTCTTC.

The chain carries TRBV6-5 and TRBJ2-3; TRBD1 might be the D (6 bases). The germline V and J ends were trimmed by 6 bases and 0 bases, with 13 bases remaining between them. The CDR3 extends over 15 amino acids. Germline CDR1 is MNHEY and CDR2 is SVGAGI. Written as DNA, the CDR3 is TGTGCCAGCAGGACCGACAGGCTCAGCACAGATACGCAGTATTTT. It specifies CASRTDRLSTDTQYF.

V is TRBV11-2 and J is TRBJ2-7, with 8 bases identical to TRBD2. Germline CDR1 is SGHAT and CDR2 is FQNNGV. The V segment lost 5 bases and the J segment 2 bases; nucleotides outside the gene matches: 8. CDR3 length equals 15 residues. The CDR3, as DNA: TGTGCCAGCAGCATTCCGGGACTAGTTACCTACGAGCAGTACTTC. Protein: CASSIPGLVTYEQYF.

The V call is TRBV10-1, the J call TRBJ2-7; 9 positions match TRBD1. Germline V gene sequence: CDR1 WNHNN, CDR2 SYGVQD (reference sequence). The CDR3 extends over 15 amino acids. V was clipped by 0 bases and J by 5 bases; unmatched bases: 5. Here the CDR3 reads CASSESTGGFDEQYF. The CDR3 DNA is TGCGCCAGCAGTGAGTCGACAGGGGGTTTCGACGAGCAGTACTTC.

The V and J genes are TRBV30 and TRBJ1-1; 9 bases line up with TRBD1. V lost 7 bases and J lost 2; bases outside the gene matches: 17. Germline V gene lookup returns CDR1 GTSNPN and CDR2 SVGIG (reference sequence). There are 17 residues in the CDR3. DNA for the CDR3: TGTGCCTCTAGAGGGGGACAGGGCTGGGTTAGAAACACTGAAGCTTTCTTT. It translates to CASRGGQGWVRNTEAFF. Supplemented by reference TRBV30 and TRBJ1-1, the full variable domain reads SQTIHQWPATLVQPVGSPLSLECTVEGTSNPNLYWYRQAAGRGLQLLFYSVGIGQISSEVPQNLSASRPQDRQFILSSKKLLLSDSGFYLCASRGGQGWVRNTEAFFGQGTRLTVV.

This clone was observed a single time. The chain carries TRBV6-2 or TRBV6-3 and TRBJ2-1; 8 bases match TRBD2. The germline gives CDR1 MNHEY, CDR2 SVGEGT. The trim removed 2 bases at V and 10 bases at J, leaving 7 bases unmatched. The CDR3 runs 14 residues. The CDR3 coding sequence is TGTGCCAGCAGTTACGGGCTAGCGGGTAACGAGCAGTTCTTC. This sequence encodes CASSYGLAGNEQFF.

The chain carries TRBV7-3 and TRBJ1-2; the D is unclear. Per the germline V gene, CDR1 is SGHTA and CDR2 is FQGTGA. The length of the CDR3 is 12 residues. Trimming removed 5 bases at V and 7 bases at J, with 11 bases between. The chain's CDR3 is CASSQNTGGYTF. CDR3 sequence (DNA): TGTGCCAGCAGCCAGAACACGGGTGGCTACACCTTC.

In nucleotides, the CDR3 is TGTGCCAGCTCCAGGAGAATGAACACTGAAGCTTTCTTT. Its protein is CASSRRMNTEAFF. V and J are TRBV19 and TRBJ1-1; D is unclear. V lost 9 bases, J lost 0 bases, and 11 bases lay in between. Germline assignment: CDR1 LNHDA and CDR2 SQIVND (reference sequence). The CDR3 loop spans 13 amino acids.

The chain couples TRBV27 to TRBJ2-2; no clear D. The CDR3 extends over 16 amino acids. V was trimmed by 0 bases and J by 0 bases, leaving 8 bases between them. CDR1 and CDR2 (germline): MNHEY, SMNVEV (reference sequence). CDR3 DNA sequence: TGTGCCAGCAGTTTATCGATTAGCCCGAACACCGGGGAGCTGTTTTTT. Protein product: CASSLSISPNTGELFF.

This chain joins TRBV7-8 and TRBJ2-5, with D unclear. Trimming took 4 bases from V and 5 from J, leaving 11 bases between them. The germline V gene has CDR1 SGHVS and CDR2 FQNEAQ. CDR3 length: 13 amino acids. The CDR3 nucleotides are TGTGCCAGCAGCTCTCGAAGGATTGAGACCCAGTACTTC. Its protein is CASSSRRIETQYF.

The rearrangement uses TRBV19 and TRBJ2-5; 10 bases align to TRBD1. The germline V gene has CDR1 LNHDA and CDR2 SQIVND (reference sequence). V lost 5 bases and J lost 1; bases outside the gene matches: 1. This CDR3 has 14 residues. CDR3 bases: TGTGCCAGTAGTGACAGGGGGCTCCAAGAGACCCAGTACTTC. Residues: CASSDRGLQETQYF.

The sample holds a few counts of this clone. The chain combines TRBV5-6 with TRBJ2-7; D gene uncertain. This CDR3 contains 11 residues. CDR1 and CDR2 (germline): SGHDT, YYEEEE. Trimming pared 1 base from V and 5 bases from J, leaving 4 bases between. CDR3 bases: TGTGCCAGCAGCTTGCGCGACGAGCAGTACTTC. It yields the protein CASSLRDEQYF.

The chain recombines TRBV3-1 (or the pseudogene TRBV3-2) with TRBJ1-1, with no clear D. Germline V gene lookup returns CDR1 LGHDT and CDR2 YNNKEL (reference sequence). V lost 4 bases and J 1 base, leaving 7 bases between the germline ends. CDR3 length: 13 residues. CDR3 in amino acids: CASSPSQNTEAFF. CDR3 DNA: TGTGCCAGCAGCCCATCGCAGAACACTGAAGCTTTCTTT.

This sequence joins TRBV6-4 and TRBJ2-6; 7 bases are a match to TRBD1. Unmatched junction bases numbered 7, after V lost 4 bases and J lost 1 base. CDR1 is MRHNA and CDR2 is SNTAGT in the germline V gene. The CDR3 spans 17 residues. CDR3: CASSAGQLLSGANVLTF. For the CDR3, the DNA is TGTGCCAGCAGTGCGGGACAGTTACTATCTGGGGCCAACGTCCTGACTTTC.

This clone appeared once. The gene calls are TRBV19 and TRBJ1-5; 9 bases agree with TRBD1. The ends lost 3 bases at V and 7 bases at J; junction bases unmatched: 4. Germline-derived CDR1 and CDR2 are LNHDA and SQIVND (reference sequence). The CDR3 is 14 residues long. In DNA, the CDR3 is TGTGCCAGTAGTATGGGACAGGGCTACCAGCCCCAGCATTTT. This sequence encodes CASSMGQGYQPQHF. Variable domain in full (rest from reference TRBV19 and TRBJ1-5): DGGITQSPKYLFRKEGQNVTLSCEQNLNHDAMYWYRQDPGQGLRLIYYSQIVNDFQKGDIAEGYSVSREKKESFPLTVTSAQKNPTAFYLCASSMGQGYQPQHFGDGTRLSIL.

This clone was seen a single time. This chain uses TRBV6-5 with TRBJ1-2; TRBD1 agrees at 9 bases. CDR1 and CDR2 (germline): MNHEY, SVGAGI. The CDR3 has 14 amino acids. V shed 5 bases, J shed 3 bases, and the junction held 4 bases outside the gene matches. This chain's CDR3 is CASSPRTGDYGYTF. The CDR3 region has the DNA TGTGCCAGCAGTCCGCGGACAGGGGACTATGGCTACACCTTC.

In its sample, this clone was seen a few times. V usage is TRBV9 and J usage is TRBJ2-1; 11 bases are a match to TRBD2. The V gene end was trimmed by 2 bases and the J gene end by 7 bases; junction bases not matched to a gene: 2. The CDR3 extends over 14 amino acids. The germline gives CDR1 SGDLS, CDR2 YYNGEE. This CDR3 reads CASSVWTSGNEQFF. In nucleotides, the CDR3 is TGTGCCAGCAGCGTCTGGACTAGCGGGAATGAGCAGTTCTTC.

This clone has just one count. This chain uses TRBV28 with TRBJ2-6; 10 positions agree with TRBD1. From germline, CDR1 is MDHEN and CDR2 SYDVKM. This CDR3 region has 17 residues. Trimming cost V 6 bases and J 0 bases; bases outside gene matches: 5. In DNA, the CDR3 is TGTGCCAGCAGGACAGGGGGCTGGAGCTCTGGGGCCAACGTCCTGACTTTC. It specifies CASRTGGWSSGANVLTF.

V is TRBV28 and J is TRBJ1-2; 7 positions agree with TRBD1. Per the germline V gene, CDR1 is MDHEN and CDR2 is SYDVKM. This CDR3 has 14 residues. Trimming at V came to 3 bases and at J to 4 bases, leaving 5 bases not matched to a gene. The chain's CDR3 is CASSFLAGGYGYTF. CDR3 coding DNA: TGTGCCAGCAGTTTCCTGGCAGGGGGCTATGGCTACACCTTC.